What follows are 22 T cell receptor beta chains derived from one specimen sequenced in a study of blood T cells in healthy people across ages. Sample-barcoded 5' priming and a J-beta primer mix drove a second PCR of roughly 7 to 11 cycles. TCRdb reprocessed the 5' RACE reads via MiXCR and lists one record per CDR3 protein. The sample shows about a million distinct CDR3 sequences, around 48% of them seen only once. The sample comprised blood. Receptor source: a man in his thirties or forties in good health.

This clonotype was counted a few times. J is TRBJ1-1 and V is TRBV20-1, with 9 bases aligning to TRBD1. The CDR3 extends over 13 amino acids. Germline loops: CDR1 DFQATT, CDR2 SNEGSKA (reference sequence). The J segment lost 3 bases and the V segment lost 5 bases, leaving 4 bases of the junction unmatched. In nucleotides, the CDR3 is TGCAGTGCTGACAGGGGGTTAGACACTGAAGCTTTCTTT. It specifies CSADRGLDTEAFF.

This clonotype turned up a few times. The CDR3 loop reads CASSPWGQPQHF. DNA for the CDR3: TGTGCCAGCAGCCCCTGGGGTCAGCCCCAGCATTTT. The V and J genes are TRBV13 and TRBJ1-5; no clear D gene. Between the trimmed V and J ends, which lost 5 bases and 6 bases, there was a span of 8 bases. Germline assignment: CDR1 PRHDT and CDR2 FYEKMQ (reference sequence). The CDR3 has 12 amino acids.

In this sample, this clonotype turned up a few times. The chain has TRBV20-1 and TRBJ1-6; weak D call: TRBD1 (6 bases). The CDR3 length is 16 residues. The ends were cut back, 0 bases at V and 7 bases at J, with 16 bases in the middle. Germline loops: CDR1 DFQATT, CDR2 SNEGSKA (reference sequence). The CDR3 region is CSARDRAGAGNSPLHF. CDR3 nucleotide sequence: TGCAGTGCTAGAGATCGGGCGGGGGCAGGGAATTCACCCCTCCACTTT.

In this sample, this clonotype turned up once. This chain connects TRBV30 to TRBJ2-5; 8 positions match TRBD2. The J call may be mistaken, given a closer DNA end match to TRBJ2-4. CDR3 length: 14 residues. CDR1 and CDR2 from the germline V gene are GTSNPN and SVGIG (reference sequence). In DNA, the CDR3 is TGTGCCTGGAGTGTCGGGGGGGCTGTAAACATTCAGTACTTC. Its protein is CAWSVGGAVNIQYF.

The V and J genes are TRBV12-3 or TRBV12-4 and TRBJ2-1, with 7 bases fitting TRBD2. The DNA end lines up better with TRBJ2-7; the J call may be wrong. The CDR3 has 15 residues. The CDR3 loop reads CASSPTSVSYNEQYF. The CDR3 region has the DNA TGTGCCAGCAGTCCCACTAGCGTCTCCTACAATGAGCAGTACTTC.

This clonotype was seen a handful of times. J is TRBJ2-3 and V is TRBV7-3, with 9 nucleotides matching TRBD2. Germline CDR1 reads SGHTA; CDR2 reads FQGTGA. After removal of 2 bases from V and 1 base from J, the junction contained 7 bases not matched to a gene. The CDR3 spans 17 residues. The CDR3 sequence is CASSLRGLAGRTDTQYF. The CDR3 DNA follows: TGTGCCAGCAGCTTACGAGGTCTAGCGGGGCGCACAGATACGCAGTATTTT.

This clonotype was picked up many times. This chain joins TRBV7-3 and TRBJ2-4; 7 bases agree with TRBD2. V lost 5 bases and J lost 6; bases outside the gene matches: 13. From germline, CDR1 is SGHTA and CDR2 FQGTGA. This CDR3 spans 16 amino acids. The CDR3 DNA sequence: TGTGCCAGCAGCCCCTCCGGGACTACCCGCGGAAACATTCAGTACTTC. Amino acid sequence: CASSPSGTTRGNIQYF.

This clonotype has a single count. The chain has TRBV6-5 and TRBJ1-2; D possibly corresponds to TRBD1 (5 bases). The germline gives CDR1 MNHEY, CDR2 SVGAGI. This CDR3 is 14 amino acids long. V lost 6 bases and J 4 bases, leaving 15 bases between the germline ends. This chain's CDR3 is CASRPDNLGYGYTF. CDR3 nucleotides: TGTGCCAGCAGGCCGGACAACCTGGGCTATGGCTACACCTTC.

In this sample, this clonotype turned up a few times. The CDR3 sequence is CASSRGQPNYGYTF. The DNA of the CDR3 is TGTGCCAGCAGCAGAGGACAGCCTAACTATGGCTACACCTTC. The gene calls are TRBV7-2 and TRBJ1-2; weak D call: TRBD1 (6 bases). V was trimmed by 5 bases and J by 0 bases, leaving 10 bases between them. Germline CDR1 SGHTA, CDR2 FQGNSA. This CDR3 contains 14 residues.

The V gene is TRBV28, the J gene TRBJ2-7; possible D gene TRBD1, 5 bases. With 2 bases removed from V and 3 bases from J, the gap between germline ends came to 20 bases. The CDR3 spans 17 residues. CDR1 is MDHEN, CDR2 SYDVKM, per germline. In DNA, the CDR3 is TGTGCCAGCAGTTTAGGGTCTGTTACCAGGGCCTACTACGAGCAGTACTTC. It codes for CASSLGSVTRAYYEQYF.

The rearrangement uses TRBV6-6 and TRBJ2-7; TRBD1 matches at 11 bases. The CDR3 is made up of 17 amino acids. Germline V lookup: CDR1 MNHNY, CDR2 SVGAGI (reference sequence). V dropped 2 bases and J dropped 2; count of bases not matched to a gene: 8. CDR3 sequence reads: CASSYTDRGRSPYEQYF. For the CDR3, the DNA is TGTGCCAGCAGTTACACGGACAGGGGGCGAAGCCCCTACGAGCAGTACTTC.

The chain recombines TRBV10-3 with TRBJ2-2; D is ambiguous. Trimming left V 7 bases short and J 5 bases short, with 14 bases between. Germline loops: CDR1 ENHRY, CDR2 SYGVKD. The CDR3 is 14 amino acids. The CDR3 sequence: CAITAWAGTGELFF. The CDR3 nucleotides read TGTGCCATCACTGCTTGGGCAGGTACCGGGGAGCTGTTTTTT.

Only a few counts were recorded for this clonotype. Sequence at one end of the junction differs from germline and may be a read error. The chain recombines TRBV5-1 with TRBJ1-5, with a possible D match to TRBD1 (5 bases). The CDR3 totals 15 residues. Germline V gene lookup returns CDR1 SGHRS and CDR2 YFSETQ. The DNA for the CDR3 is TGTGCCAGCAGCTTGGACGGGGCTTTGAATCAGCCCCAGCATTTT. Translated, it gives CASSLDGALNQPQHF. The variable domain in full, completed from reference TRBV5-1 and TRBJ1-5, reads KAGVTQTPRYLIKTRGQQVTLSCSPISGHRSVSWYQQTPGQGLQFLFEYFSETQRNKGNFPGRFSGRQFSNSRSEMNVSTLELGDSALYLCASSLDGALNQPQHFGDGTRLSIL.

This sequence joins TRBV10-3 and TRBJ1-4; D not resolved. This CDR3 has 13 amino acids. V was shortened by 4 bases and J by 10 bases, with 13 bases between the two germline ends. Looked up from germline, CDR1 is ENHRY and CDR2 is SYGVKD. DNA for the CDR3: TGTGCCATCAGTGGTGGGCCGGAAGGAAAACTGTTTTTT. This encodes CAISGGPEGKLFF.

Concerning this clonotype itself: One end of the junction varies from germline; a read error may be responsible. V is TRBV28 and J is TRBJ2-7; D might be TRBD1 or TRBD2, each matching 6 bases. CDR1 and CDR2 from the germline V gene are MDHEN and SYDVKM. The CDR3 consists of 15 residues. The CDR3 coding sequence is TGTGCCAGCAGTGACCTCGACGGGGGCGATGGGACCCAGTGCTTC. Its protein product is CASSDLDGGDGTQCF.

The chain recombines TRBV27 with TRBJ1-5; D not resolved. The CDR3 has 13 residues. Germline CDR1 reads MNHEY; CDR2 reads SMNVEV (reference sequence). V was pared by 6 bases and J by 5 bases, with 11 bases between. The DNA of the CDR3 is TGTGCCAGCAGGAGAAAGAGGGATCAGCCCCAGCATTTT. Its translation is CASRRKRDQPQHF.

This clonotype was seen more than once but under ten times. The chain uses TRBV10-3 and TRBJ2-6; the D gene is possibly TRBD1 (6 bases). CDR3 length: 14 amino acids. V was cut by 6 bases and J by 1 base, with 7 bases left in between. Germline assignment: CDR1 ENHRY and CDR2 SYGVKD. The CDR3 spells CAIRQGSGANVLTF. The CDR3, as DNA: TGTGCCATCAGACAGGGTTCTGGGGCCAACGTCCTGACTTTC.

DNA of the CDR3: TGTGCCTGCGCGGCCGGACCCCTCTACGAGCAGTACTTC. It encodes CACAAGPLYEQYF. The chain has TRBV27 and TRBJ2-7; D not resolved. Trimming took 11 bases from V and 3 from J, leaving 17 bases between them. The V gene's germline CDR1 is MNHEY and CDR2 SMNVEV (reference sequence). The CDR3 is 13 residues long.

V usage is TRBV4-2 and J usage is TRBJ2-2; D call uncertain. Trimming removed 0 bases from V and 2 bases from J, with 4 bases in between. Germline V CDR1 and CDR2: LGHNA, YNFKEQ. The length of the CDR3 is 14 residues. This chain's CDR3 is CASSQEANTGELFF. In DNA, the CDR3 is TGTGCCAGCAGCCAAGAGGCCAACACCGGGGAGCTGTTTTTT.

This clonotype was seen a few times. CDR3 region: CATSSQRNSYNEQFF. DNA of the CDR3: TGTGCCACCAGCTCCCAGCGGAACTCCTACAATGAGCAGTTCTTC. The gene calls are TRBV15 and TRBJ2-1, with D possibly matching TRBD2 (5 bases). V shed 5 bases and J shed 0 bases, with 11 bases lying between them. The CDR3 is 15 amino acids. CDR1 is LNHNV and CDR2 is YYDKDF in the germline V gene (reference sequence).

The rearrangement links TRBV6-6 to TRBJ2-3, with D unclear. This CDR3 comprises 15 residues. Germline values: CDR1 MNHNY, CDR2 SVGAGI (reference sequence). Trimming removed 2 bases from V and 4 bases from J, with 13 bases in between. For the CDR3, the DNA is TGTGCCAGCAGTTACGGTCTATCAACGTCAGATACGCAGTATTTT. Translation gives CASSYGLSTSDTQYF.

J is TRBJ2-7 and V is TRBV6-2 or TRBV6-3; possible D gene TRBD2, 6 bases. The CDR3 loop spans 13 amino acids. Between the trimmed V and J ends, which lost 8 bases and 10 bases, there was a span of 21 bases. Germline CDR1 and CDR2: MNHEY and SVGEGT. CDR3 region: CASSGTGRSSQYF. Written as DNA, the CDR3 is TGTGCCAGCTCGGGGACTGGACGTTCGTCCCAGTACTTC.